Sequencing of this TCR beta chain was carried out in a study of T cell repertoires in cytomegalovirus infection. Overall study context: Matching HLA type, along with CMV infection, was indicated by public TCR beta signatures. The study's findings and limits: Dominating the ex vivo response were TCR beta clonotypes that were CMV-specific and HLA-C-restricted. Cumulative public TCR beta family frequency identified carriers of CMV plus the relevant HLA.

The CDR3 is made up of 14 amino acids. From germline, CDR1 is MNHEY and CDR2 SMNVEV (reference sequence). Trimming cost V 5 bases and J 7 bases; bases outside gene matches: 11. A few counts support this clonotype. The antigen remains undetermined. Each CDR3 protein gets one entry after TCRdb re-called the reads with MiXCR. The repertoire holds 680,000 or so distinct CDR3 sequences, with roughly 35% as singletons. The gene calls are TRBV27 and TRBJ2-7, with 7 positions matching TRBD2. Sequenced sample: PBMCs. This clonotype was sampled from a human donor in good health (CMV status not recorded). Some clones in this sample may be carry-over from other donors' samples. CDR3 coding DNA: TGTGCCAGCAGTCCAGGACTAGGAGGTAATGAGCAGTACTTC. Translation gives CASSPGLGGNEQYF.